This TCR beta chain was recovered during a study of shared clonotypes between healthy human individuals. It was CD45RO-negative cells, positively selected for CCR7, that made up naive CD8 cells, with terminally differentiated effector memory CD45RA+ cells excluded. Among the donors, all were Caucasian adults who lived in Nashville, Tennessee. Study-wide findings and caveats: Rarefaction analysis demonstrated incomplete sorted-subset sequencing notwithstanding large depth.

Researchers ran the assay at a deep level. Method: immunoSEQ multiplex PCR; TCRdb's copy keeps in-frame clones and lacks some. This repertoire shows 2 million to 2.5 million clones, more than 85% found once; its top ten account for around 1.7%. J gave up 5 bases and V 0 bases, and 8 bases lay outside the gene matches. Germline CDR1 reads LNHNV; CDR2 reads YYDKDF (reference sequence). This CDR3 contains 16 residues. In the case of this clone: What it binds is not known.

The sequence was obtained from a man aged 18 to 35 in good health. Some clones in this sample may be carry-over from other donors' samples. The source material was naive CD8+ T cells from PBMCs. V gene TRBV15 combines with J gene TRBJ2-5, with 8 bases that match TRBD2. As DNA, the CDR3 is TGTGCCACCAGCAGAGAGGGCGGGGGGCCAAGCGAGACCCAGTACTTC. Protein sequence: CATSREGGGPSETQYF.